The next 14 T cell receptor beta chains were all read from a single sample in a study of spatial heterogeneity in lung cancer. No antigen has been identified for these receptors. One entry per CDR3 protein results from TCRdb running MiXCR on the 5' RACE reads. The sample lists some 15,000 distinct CDR3 sequences; around 5% were seen once. Study-wide points: Mutation tallies in tumors tracked expanded intratumoral alpha and beta TCR counts.

Time point of the sample: sample taken at primary tumor resection. Sequencing was performed on lung tumor tissue, taken at surgery. The receptors were gathered from a female donor with early-stage non-small cell lung cancer.

This clonotype has only a few counts. A library made for alpha chains picked up this beta chain off target, so its size means little. The chain joins TRBV11-2 to TRBJ2-3, with D possibly matching TRBD1 (6 bases). The germline CDR1 and CDR2 sequences are SGHAT and FQNNGV. V was trimmed by 2 bases and J by 5 bases, leaving 8 bases between them. The CDR3 runs 13 residues. The CDR3 sequence: CASSLTGRDTQYF. CDR3 coding DNA: TGTGCCAGCAGCTTAACAGGGAGAGATACGCAGTATTTT. The full variable domain, in which reference TRBV11-2 and TRBJ2-3 provide the parts outside the CDR3, is EAGVAQSPRYKIIEKRQSVAFWCNPISGHATLYWYQQILGQGPKLLIQFQNNGVVDDSQLPKDRFSAERLKGVDSTLKIQPAKLEDSAVYLCASSLTGRDTQYFGPGTRLTVL.

This clonotype was observed many times. A library prepared for alpha chains yielded this beta chain as an off-target read; its size is of little meaning. V is TRBV14 and J is TRBJ2-3; tentatively, D is TRBD1 or TRBD2 (5 bases each). Trimming removed 4 bases at V and 1 base at J, with 12 bases between. In germline, CDR1 is SGHDN, CDR2 FVKESK. This CDR3 contains 15 residues. The CDR3 sequence is CASSRGQGGTDTQYF. The CDR3 DNA follows: TGTGCCAGCAGCCGAGGTCAGGGAGGCACAGATACGCAGTATTTT.

At least ten counts were recorded for this clonotype. The size of this beta chain means little, since it is a stray read in a library made for alpha chains. This chain joins TRBV7-2 and TRBJ1-2; TRBD1 might be the D (6 bases). This CDR3 has 13 residues. Germline assignment: CDR1 SGHTA and CDR2 FQGNSA. V lost 5 bases to trimming and J lost 4 bases, with 11 bases between them. The CDR3 bases are TGTGCCAGCAGCCCCCTGGGGGCCTATGGCTACACCTTC. It codes for CASSPLGAYGYTF.

The table lists this clonotype with many counts. Little can be read into the size of this beta chain, an off-target read in a library designed for alpha chains. This sequence joins TRBV10-3 and TRBJ2-1; D may be TRBD1 or TRBD2 (5 bases each). Germline assignment: CDR1 ENHRY and CDR2 SYGVKD. The V and J ends lost 3 bases and 2 bases respectively, with 14 bases between them. The CDR3 extends over 16 amino acids. This CDR3 is CAISDRMRGTYNEQFF. CDR3 coding DNA: TGTGCCATCAGTGATAGGATGAGGGGTACCTACAATGAGCAGTTCTTC.

This clonotype was recorded at least ten times. Since the library was made to target alpha chains, this beta chain is a stray read and its abundance is not meaningful. The rearrangement joins TRBV27 to TRBJ2-5; tentative D call: TRBD2 (7 bases). V gave up 3 bases and J gave up 4 bases, with 9 bases separating them. Germline loops: CDR1 MNHEY, CDR2 SMNVEV (reference sequence). The CDR3 is made up of 13 amino acids. CDR3 in DNA: TGTGCCAGCAGTTTCCGGGGGGCAGAGACCCAGTACTTC. Its protein product is CASSFRGAETQYF.

This clonotype appeared many times. Within a library made for alpha chains, this beta chain is off target, and its count is uninformative. The V and J genes are TRBV7-9 and TRBJ1-1; D might be TRBD1 (5 bases). In germline, CDR1 is SEHNR, CDR2 FQNEAQ (reference sequence). This CDR3 has 17 amino acids. V was shortened by 4 bases and J by 1 base, with 19 bases between the two germline ends. The CDR3 sequence: CASSSKRGTTANTEAFF. The CDR3 coding sequence is TGTGCCAGCAGCTCGAAACGGGGGACGACTGCGAACACTGAAGCTTTCTTT.

This clonotype was counted a few times. With the library built for alpha chains, this beta chain is off target and its frequency is not meaningful. The chain employs TRBV28 and TRBJ1-1; D not resolved. V lost 2 bases to trimming and J lost 0 bases, with 7 bases between them. The CDR3 sequence is 14 residues long. In germline, CDR1 is MDHEN, CDR2 SYDVKM. The CDR3 here is CASSLEGVNTEAFF. The CDR3 DNA reads TGTGCCAGCAGTTTAGAGGGCGTGAACACTGAAGCTTTCTTT.

This clonotype was detected ten times or more. Little can be read into the size of this beta chain, an off-target read in a library designed for alpha chains. As DNA, the CDR3 is TGTGCCAGCAGTTTATGGCAGGGAAATCAGCCCCAGCATTTT. Its protein is CASSLWQGNQPQHF. V usage is TRBV28 and J usage is TRBJ1-5; tentatively, D is TRBD1 (5 bases). The CDR3 runs 14 residues. V was pared by 0 bases and J by 4 bases, with 7 bases between. Germline V gene lookup returns CDR1 MDHEN and CDR2 SYDVKM.

In its sample, this clonotype was seen many times. For a library built for alpha chains, this beta chain is a stray read; little rests on its size. The chain combines TRBV6-5 with TRBJ1-2; possibly TRBD1 for D (6 bases). The CDR3 totals 11 residues. Germline assignment: CDR1 MNHEY and CDR2 SVGAGI. V shed 5 bases and J shed 5 bases, with 6 bases lying between them. The CDR3 protein is CASSRGYGYTF. For the CDR3, the DNA is TGTGCCAGCAGTAGGGGGTATGGCTACACCTTC.

This clonotype was detected only a few times. The size of this beta chain means little, since it is a stray read in a library made for alpha chains. The chain uses TRBV4-3 and TRBJ2-3; the match to TRBD1 covers 8 bases. Germline CDR1 is LGHNA and CDR2 is YSLEER. This CDR3 is built from 18 residues. With V trimmed by 0 bases and J by 0 bases, 8 bases remained unmatched. The CDR3: CASSQDRQGSSSTDTQYF. The CDR3 DNA reads as TGCGCCAGCAGCCAAGATCGACAGGGGTCTTCTAGCACAGATACGCAGTATTTT.

This clonotype was recorded at least ten times. Little can be read into the size of this beta chain, an off-target read in a library designed for alpha chains. CDR3 protein: CASSFRRNSPLHF. DNA for the CDR3: TGTGCCAGCAGTTTCAGGAGGAATTCACCCCTCCACTTT. This sequence joins TRBV28 and TRBJ1-6, with no clear D. The CDR3 consists of 13 residues. Trimming cost V 3 bases and J 7 bases, with 7 bases left between them. Per germline, CDR1 MDHEN and CDR2 SYDVKM.

This clonotype was observed at least ten times. This beta chain is a stray sequence in a library constructed for alpha chains; its clone size is not meaningful. The genes are TRBV11-2 and TRBJ2-5, with TRBD2 matching over 7 bases. Looked up from germline, CDR1 is SGHAT and CDR2 is FQNNGV. V dropped 4 bases and J dropped 4; count of bases not matched to a gene: 9. The CDR3 is 15 residues long. The CDR3 DNA follows: TGTGCCAGCAGCTCCGTCCTAGCGGTGAGAGAGACCCAGTACTTC. This codes for CASSSVLAVRETQYF.

This clonotype appeared many times. The library was prepared for alpha chains; this beta chain is a stray read, so its frequency means little. The rearrangement uses TRBV27 and TRBJ1-5; the match to TRBD1 covers 8 bases. J lost 6 bases, V lost 10 bases, and 8 bases had no gene match. Germline V gives CDR1 MNHEY, CDR2 SMNVEV (reference sequence). This CDR3 has 13 residues. The CDR3 spells CATRAGTGQPQHF. The DNA for the CDR3 is TGTGCCACCAGGGCGGGGACAGGTCAGCCCCAGCATTTT.

A note on this clonotype: One junction end disagrees with the germline gene, perhaps due to a read error. The size of this beta chain means little, since it is a stray read in a library made for alpha chains. The chain employs TRBV2 and TRBJ1-6; D gene unclear. This CDR3 region has 14 residues. Germline V gene lookup returns CDR1 SNHLY and CDR2 FYNNEI. CDR3 residues: CVSTPLRNNSPLHF. The CDR3 region has the DNA TGTGTCAGCACCCCTTTACGGAATAATTCACCCCTCCACTTT. Looking up the rest from reference TRBV2 and TRBJ1-6 gives the full variable domain: EPEVTQTPSHQVTQMGQEVILRCVPISNHLYFYWYRQILGQKVEFLVSFYNNEISEKSEIFDDQFSVERPDGSNFTLKIRSTKLEDSAMYFCVSTPLRNNSPLHFGNGTRLTVT.